Listed below are T cell receptor beta chains from one sample, sequenced in a study of T cells after yellow fever vaccination. TCRdb independently ran MiXCR on the 5' RACE reads; one entry per CDR3 protein. The sample records more than 300,000 distinct CDR3 sequences, around 10% being singletons. The sequenced sample was CD4+ T cells sorted from PBMCs, obtained 45 days after the yellow fever booster vaccination. The source is a man aged 18 to 30 who received the YFV17D yellow fever vaccine. Both conserved end residues are part of each CDR3. The D gene is left open where the match is weak. Clone size is stated in some rows and not others, as once, few, many or a class when expanded.

D gene	V gene	J gene	clone size	CDR3 DNA	CDR3 protein
-	TRBV7-6	TRBJ2-6	-	TGTGCCAGCAGCCTAGAGGGGTCGCTTAAAGGGGCCAACGTCCTGACTTTC	CASSLEGSLKGANVLTF
-	TRBV12-3/TRBV12-4	TRBJ1-6	-	TGTGCCAGCAGTCCCACGGACTATAATTCACCCCTCCACTTT	CASSPTDYNSPLHF
TRBD1	TRBV6-5	TRBJ1-2	few	TGTGCCAGCAGTTATACCGGGACAGCTAACTATGGCTACACCTTC	CASSYTGTANYGYTF
-	TRBV6-5	TRBJ1-3	few	TGTGCCAGCAGTTACTCGTACGGAAGATATGATTTAGGAAGCACCATATATTTT	CASSYSYGRYDLGSTIYF
TRBD2	TRBV7-2	TRBJ2-1	-	TGTGCCAGCAAACTAGCGGGGTGGAATGAGCAGTTCTTC	CASKLAGWNEQFF
-	TRBV20-1	TRBJ1-2	many	TGCAGTGCCTTGAGCGAGTATGGCTACACCTTC	CSALSEYGYTF
-	TRBV5-1	TRBJ2-1	many	TGCGCCAGCAGCGTGACAGCTTACAATGAGCAGTTCTTC	CASSVTAYNEQFF
-	TRBV20-1	TRBJ1-2	few	TGCAGTGCTCTTACAGGGTGGGGCGGCTACACCTTC	CSALTGWGGYTF
-	TRBV18	TRBJ1-5	-	TGTGCCAGCTCACCTGAGTACGGGGGCGGAAATCAGCCCCAGCATTTT	CASSPEYGGGNQPQHF
-	TRBV25-1	TRBJ1-2	-	TGTGCCAGCAGTGTCCCGGACGCTAGGGATGGCTACACCTTC	CASSVPDARDGYTF
-	TRBV29-1	TRBJ1-2	few	TGCAGCGTTGAAGATCCTATAGGAAGTTTAGGGCTTCTGGGTGGCTACACCTTC	CSVEDPIGSLGLLGGYTF
TRBD1	TRBV4-3	TRBJ2-2	few	TGCGCCAGCAGCCGGGGAACACAGGGGGTGATGTGGACCGGGGAGCTGTTTTTT	CASSRGTQGVMWTGELFF
-	TRBV5-6	TRBJ1-4	many	TGTGCCAGTGGGGCCATGACAACTAATGAAAAACTGTTTTTT	CASGAMTTNEKLFF
TRBD1	TRBV4-1	TRBJ1-5	few	TGCGCCAGCAGCCCGCGACAGGGGGCGCAGGTTCAGCCCCAGCATTTT	CASSPRQGAQVQPQHF
-	TRBV7-2	TRBJ2-3	-	TGTGCCAGCAGCTTAGGTCGGGACCCACGCACAGATACGCAGTATTTT	CASSLGRDPRTDTQYF
-	TRBV5-5	TRBJ1-5	-	TGTGCCAGCAGCTTGGCCGGCCAGGGAGGTCAGCCCCAGCATTTT	CASSLAGQGGQPQHF
-	TRBV18	TRBJ1-1	many	TGTGCCAGCTCACCAACGGCGAACACTGAAGCTTTCTTT	CASSPTANTEAFF
-	TRBV30	TRBJ2-7	many	TGTGCCTGTGGGCCGATCTGGGACGAGCAGTACTTC	CACGPIWDEQYF
TRBD1	TRBV3-1	TRBJ2-1	-	TGTGCCAGCAGCCAAGGGACAGGTTTCGTATGGAATGAGCAGTTCTTC	CASSQGTGFVWNEQFF
-	TRBV3-1	TRBJ1-1	few	TGTGCCAGCAGCCAAGAGGGGGTACTAGGTGAAGCTTTCTTT	CASSQEGVLGEAFF
-	TRBV5-1	TRBJ2-7	-	TGCGCCAGCAAGGGAACTTACCTAACCTACGAGCAGTACTTC	CASKGTYLTYEQYF
-	TRBV6-5	TRBJ1-3	-	TGTGCCAGCCGCCGGGATCCTGGAAACACCATATATTTT	CASRRDPGNTIYF
-	TRBV5-1	TRBJ2-6	few	TGCGCCAGCAGCGGGGTAGCTGGGGCCAACGTCCTGACTTTC	CASSGVAGANVLTF
-	TRBV27	TRBJ2-3	few	TGTGCCAGCAGTTTCTATGGCGGCACAGATACGCAGTATTTT	CASSFYGGTDTQYF
TRBD1	TRBV9	TRBJ2-3	few	TGTGCCAGCAGCGCCACCGGGACAGTATCTCTGGTCACAGATACGCAGTATTTT	CASSATGTVSLVTDTQYF
TRBD2	TRBV5-1	TRBJ2-7	many	TGCGCCAGCAGCTTCGCGGGGGTTTCCTACGAGCAGTACTTC	CASSFAGVSYEQYF
-	TRBV29-1	TRBJ2-2	-	TGCAGCGGGACGGTAAACACCGGGGAGCTGTTTTTT	CSGTVNTGELFF
-	TRBV4-2	TRBJ1-1	-	TGTGCCAGCAGCCAAGGGGGATTAGTTACAGGGTCGAACACTGAAGCTTTCTTT	CASSQGGLVTGSNTEAFF
-	TRBV6-6	TRBJ1-4	few	TGTGCCAGCAGTTACTTCCCCGGAGGAGGGGAAAAACTGTTTTTT	CASSYFPGGGEKLFF
TRBD1	TRBV2	TRBJ1-5	few	TGTGCCAGCAGTGAAAGGGGACAGGGGGCTTGGCAGCCCCAGCATTTT	CASSERGQGAWQPQHF
TRBD2	TRBV3-1	TRBJ2-1	many	TGTGCCAGCAGCCAGCTAGCGGGGGCGGCCTACAATGAGCAGTTCTTC	CASSQLAGAAYNEQFF
-	TRBV12-3/TRBV12-4	TRBJ1-6	many	TGTGCCAGCAGTCCGCAGAATAATTCACCCCTCCACTTT	CASSPQNNSPLHF
TRBD2	TRBV12-5	TRBJ2-3	-	TGTGCTAGTACATCTAGCGGGGGTAGTAATACGCAGTATTTT	CASTSSGGSNTQYF
TRBD1	TRBV12-3/TRBV12-4	TRBJ1-6	few	TGTGCCAGCAGTCAGCAGACAGGGGGCGAATCACCCCTCCACTTT	CASSQQTGGESPLHF
-	TRBV7-9	TRBJ2-3	-	TGTGCCAGCAGCTTAGAGGGCAGCCCAGATACGCAGTATTTT	CASSLEGSPDTQYF
-	TRBV12-3/TRBV12-4	TRBJ1-2	few	TGTGCCAGCAGTTTATTGTTGGGGTATGGCTACACCTTC	CASSLLLGYGYTF
TRBD1	TRBV2	TRBJ1-4	-	TGTGCCAGCAGTAAGGGGGCGTCTAATGAAAAACTGTTTTTT	CASSKGASNEKLFF
TRBD2	TRBV11-2	TRBJ2-1	-	TGTGCCAGCACCCGATCGCGGGGGGCTGAGCAGTTCTTC	CASTRSRGAEQFF
-	TRBV30	TRBJ1-3	few	TGTGCCTGGAGGGCCTCCCCGGGGACTGGAAACACCATATATTTT	CAWRASPGTGNTIYF
-	TRBV7-9	TRBJ2-2	few	TGTGCCAGCACCGGTGGAGGGGGCACCGGGGAGCTGTTTTTT	CASTGGGGTGELFF
-	TRBV6-5	TRBJ1-4	-	TGTGCCAGCAGACGAGGTCGAACTAATGAAAAACTGTTTTTT	CASRRGRTNEKLFF
-	TRBV12-3/TRBV12-4	TRBJ2-7	-	TGTGCCAGCAGTTTATCATCGCGCTACGAGCAGTACTTC	CASSLSSRYEQYF
-	TRBV28	TRBJ1-1	few	TGTGCCAGCAGAACAGGGAGCACTGAAGCTTTCTTT	CASRTGSTEAFF
-	TRBV14	TRBJ2-1	-	TGTGCCAGCAGTGCAGACAGTGGGAAGAAAAATGAGCAGTTCTTC	CASSADSGKKNEQFF
-	TRBV5-1	TRBJ1-3	many	TGCGCCAGCAGCTTGGACTATGGAAACACCATATATTTT	CASSLDYGNTIYF
TRBD2	TRBV5-1	TRBJ2-3	-	TGCGCCAGCAACGCGGGGGGGATTAGCACAGATACGCAGTATTTT	CASNAGGISTDTQYF
-	TRBV7-2	TRBJ2-5	-	TGTGCCAGCAGCTTACCCCCGTCGGGGGTAGAGACCCAGTACTTC	CASSLPPSGVETQYF
-	TRBV25-1	TRBJ1-2	-	TGTGCCAGCAGTGAAGGTATTCGGCAGGACTACTATGGCTACACCTTC	CASSEGIRQDYYGYTF